The source of this T cell receptor beta chain is a study of blood T cell repertoires in COVID-19. Study-wide background: Samples taken during acute and convalescent COVID-19 were collected in the United States, Italy and Spain. From T cells, B-cell-depleted T cells, or PBMCs came the material, which was cDNA or gDNA.

As processed by the authors: How many nucleated cells were present was estimated from reference gene primer amplification. Using immunoSEQ multiplex PCR, the repertoire was profiled, and TCRdb retains in-frame clones only, with some absent. V, J and clone size reflect that table, while D and trimming were determined from the DNA. The data show roughly 250,000 clones, 88% seen once. Participants were aged roughly 18 to 90 years, lived in over 20 US areas, and enrolled virtually. Trimming pared 0 bases from V and 8 bases from J, leaving 13 bases between. The CDR3 covers 14 residues. Germline loops: CDR1 SEHNR, CDR2 FQNEAQ (reference sequence).

The material sequenced was PBMCs or T cells enriched from blood (not recorded which). This rearrangement joins TRBV7-9 to TRBJ1-2; D gene uncertain. The origin of this receptor is a woman in her forties with acute COVID-19. Here the CDR3 DNA reads TGTGCCAGCAGCTTAGCTCTGGCAGGCCACGGCTACACCTTC. Residues: CASSLALAGHGYTF.